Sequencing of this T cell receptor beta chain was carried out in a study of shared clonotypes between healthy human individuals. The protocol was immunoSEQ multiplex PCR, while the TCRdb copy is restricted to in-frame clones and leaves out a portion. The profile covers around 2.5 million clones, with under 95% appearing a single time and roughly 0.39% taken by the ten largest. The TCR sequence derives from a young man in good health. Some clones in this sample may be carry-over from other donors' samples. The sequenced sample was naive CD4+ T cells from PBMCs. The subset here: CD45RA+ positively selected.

DNA for the CDR3: TGCGCCAGCAGCTTCAATTACAGGGTGGATACGCAGTATTTT. This sequence encodes CASSFNYRVDTQYF. The chain joins TRBV5-1 to TRBJ2-3; D is possibly TRBD1 (6 bases). Germline V gene sequence: CDR1 SGHRS, CDR2 YFSETQ. The V gene lost 2 bases and the J gene lost 6 bases, with 13 bases spanning the gap. CDR3 size: 14 residues.